This T cell receptor (beta chain) was retrieved from a study of PD-L1 blockade in urothelial cancer. Study summary: Median blood clonality was around 0.08, with around 83,000 unique TCRs.

Documented time point: pretreatment peripheral blood. Comments on this clone: The antigen is undetermined.

Each PCR had synthetic TCR analog templates added to it as a spike-in. Profiled with immunoSEQ multiplex PCR; TCRdb holds only in-frame clones, not every one. Among roughly 54,000 clones listed, roughly 87% were seen once. General study points: Better survival was forecast by a pretreatment blood TCR clonality below the median.

CDR3 size: 14 residues. Germline assignment: CDR1 SGHNT and CDR2 YYREEE (reference sequence). The trim removed 4 bases at V and 2 bases at J, leaving 5 bases unmatched. The sequenced sample was PBMCs, obtained around atezolizumab (anti-PD-L1) treatment. This TCR was recovered from a woman in her fifties or sixties with urothelial cancer. The chain combines TRBV5-4 with TRBJ2-7, with 8 bases aligning to TRBD2. The CDR3 DNA reads TGTGCCAGCAGCCCCAGCGGGGGAGCCTACGAGCAGTACTTC. It encodes CASSPSGGAYEQYF.